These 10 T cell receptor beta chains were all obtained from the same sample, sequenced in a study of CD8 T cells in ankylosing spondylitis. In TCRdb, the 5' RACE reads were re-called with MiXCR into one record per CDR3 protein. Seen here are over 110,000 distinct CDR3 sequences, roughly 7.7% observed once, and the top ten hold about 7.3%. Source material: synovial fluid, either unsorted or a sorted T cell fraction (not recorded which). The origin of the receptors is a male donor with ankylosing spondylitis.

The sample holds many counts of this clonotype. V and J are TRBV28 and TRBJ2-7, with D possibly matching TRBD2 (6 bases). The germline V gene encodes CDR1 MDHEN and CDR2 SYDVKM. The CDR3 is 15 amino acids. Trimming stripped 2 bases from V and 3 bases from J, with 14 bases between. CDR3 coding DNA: TGTGCCAGCAGTTTACGGTTGCAGGGAGGCTACGAGCAGTACTTC. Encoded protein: CASSLRLQGGYEQYF.

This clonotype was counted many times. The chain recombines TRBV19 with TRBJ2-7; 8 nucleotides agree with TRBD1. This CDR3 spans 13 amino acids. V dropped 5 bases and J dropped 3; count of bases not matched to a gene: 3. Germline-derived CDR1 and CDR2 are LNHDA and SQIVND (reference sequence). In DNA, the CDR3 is TGTGCCAGTAGTGCGGACAGGGACTACGAGCAGTACTTC. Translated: CASSADRDYEQYF.

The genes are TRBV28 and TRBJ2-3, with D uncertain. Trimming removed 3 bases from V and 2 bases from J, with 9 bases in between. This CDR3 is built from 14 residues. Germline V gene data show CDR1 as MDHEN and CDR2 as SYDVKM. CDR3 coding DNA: TGTGCCAGCAGTTTCAGGCAGCCCACAGATACGCAGTATTTT. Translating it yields CASSFRQPTDTQYF.

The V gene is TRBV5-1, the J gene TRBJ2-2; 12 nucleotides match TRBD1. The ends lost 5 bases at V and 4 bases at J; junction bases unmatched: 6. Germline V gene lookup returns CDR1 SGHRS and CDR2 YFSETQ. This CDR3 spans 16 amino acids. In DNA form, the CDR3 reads TGCGCCAGCAGAACCGGGACAGGGGGCATCACCGGGGAGCTGTTTTTT. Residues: CASRTGTGGITGELFF.

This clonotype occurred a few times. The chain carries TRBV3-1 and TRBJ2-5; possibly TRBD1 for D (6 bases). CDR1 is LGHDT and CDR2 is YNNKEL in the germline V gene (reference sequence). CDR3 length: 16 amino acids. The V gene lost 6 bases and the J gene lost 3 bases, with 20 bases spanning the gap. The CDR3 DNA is TGTGCCAGCAGAGCTGCTCCAACAGGGTTAAAAGAGACCCAGTACTTC. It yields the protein CASRAAPTGLKETQYF.

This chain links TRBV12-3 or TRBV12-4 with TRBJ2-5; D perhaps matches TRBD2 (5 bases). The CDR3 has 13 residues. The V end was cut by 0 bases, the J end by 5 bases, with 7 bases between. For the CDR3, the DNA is TGTGCCAGCAGTTTAGCGGAGGTTGAGACCCAGTACTTC. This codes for CASSLAEVETQYF.

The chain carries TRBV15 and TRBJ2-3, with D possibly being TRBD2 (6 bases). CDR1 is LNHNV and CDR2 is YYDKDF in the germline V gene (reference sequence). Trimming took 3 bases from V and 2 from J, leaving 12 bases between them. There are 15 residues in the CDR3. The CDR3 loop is CATSREGLVTDTQYF. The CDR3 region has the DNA TGTGCCACCAGCAGGGAGGGCCTCGTCACAGATACGCAGTATTTT.

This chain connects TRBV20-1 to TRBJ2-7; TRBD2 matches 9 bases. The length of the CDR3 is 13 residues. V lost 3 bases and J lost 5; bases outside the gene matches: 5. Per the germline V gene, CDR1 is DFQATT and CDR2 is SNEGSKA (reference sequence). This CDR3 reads CSASGLALDEQYF. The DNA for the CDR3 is TGCAGTGCTAGCGGACTAGCGCTTGACGAGCAGTACTTC.

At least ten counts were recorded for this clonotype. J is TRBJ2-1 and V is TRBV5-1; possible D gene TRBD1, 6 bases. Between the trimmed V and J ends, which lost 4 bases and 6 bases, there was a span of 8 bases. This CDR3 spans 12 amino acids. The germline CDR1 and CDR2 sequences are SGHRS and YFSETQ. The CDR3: CASSAQGNEQFF. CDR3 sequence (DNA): TGCGCCAGCAGCGCACAGGGCAATGAGCAGTTCTTC.

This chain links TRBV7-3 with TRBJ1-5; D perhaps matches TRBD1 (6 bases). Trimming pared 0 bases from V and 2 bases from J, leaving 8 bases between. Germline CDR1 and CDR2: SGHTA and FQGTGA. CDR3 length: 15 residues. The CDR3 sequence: CASSLTGGGNQPQHF. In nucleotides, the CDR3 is TGTGCCAGCAGCTTAACGGGGGGCGGCAATCAGCCCCAGCATTTT.